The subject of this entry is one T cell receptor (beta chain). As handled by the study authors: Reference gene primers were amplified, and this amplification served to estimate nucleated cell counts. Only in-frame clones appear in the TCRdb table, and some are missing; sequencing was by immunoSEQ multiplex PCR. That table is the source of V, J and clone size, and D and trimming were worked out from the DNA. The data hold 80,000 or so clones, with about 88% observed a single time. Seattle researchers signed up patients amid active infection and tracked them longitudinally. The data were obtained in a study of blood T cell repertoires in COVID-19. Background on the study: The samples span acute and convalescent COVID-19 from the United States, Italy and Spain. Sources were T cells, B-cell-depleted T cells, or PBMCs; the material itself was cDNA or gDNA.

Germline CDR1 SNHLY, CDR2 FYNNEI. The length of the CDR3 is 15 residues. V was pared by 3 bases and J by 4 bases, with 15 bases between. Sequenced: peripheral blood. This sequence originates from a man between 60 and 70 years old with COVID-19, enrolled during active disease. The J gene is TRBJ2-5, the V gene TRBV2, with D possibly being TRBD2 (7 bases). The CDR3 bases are TGTGCCAGCAGTGATGGGCTCGCGGGGGCAGAGACCCAGTACTTC. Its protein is CASSDGLAGAETQYF.